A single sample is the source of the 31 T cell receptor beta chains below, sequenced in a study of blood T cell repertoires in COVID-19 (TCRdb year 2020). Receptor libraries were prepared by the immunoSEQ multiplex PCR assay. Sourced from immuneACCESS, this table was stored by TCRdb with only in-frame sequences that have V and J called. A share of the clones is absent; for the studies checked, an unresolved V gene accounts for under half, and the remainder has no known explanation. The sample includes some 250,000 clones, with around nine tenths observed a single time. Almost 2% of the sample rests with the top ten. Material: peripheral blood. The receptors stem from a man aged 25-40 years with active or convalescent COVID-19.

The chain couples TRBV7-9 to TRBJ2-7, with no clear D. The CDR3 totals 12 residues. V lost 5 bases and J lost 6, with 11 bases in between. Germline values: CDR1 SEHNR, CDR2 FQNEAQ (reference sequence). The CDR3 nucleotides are TGTGCCAGCAGCCCATCATCACTCGAGCAGTACTTC. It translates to CASSPSSLEQYF.

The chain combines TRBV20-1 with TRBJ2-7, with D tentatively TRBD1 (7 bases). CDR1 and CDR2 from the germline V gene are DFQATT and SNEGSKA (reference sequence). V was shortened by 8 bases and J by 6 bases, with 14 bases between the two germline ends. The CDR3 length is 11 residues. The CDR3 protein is CSTRQGGEQYF. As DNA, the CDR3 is TGCAGTACAAGGCAGGGGGGCGAGCAGTACTTC.

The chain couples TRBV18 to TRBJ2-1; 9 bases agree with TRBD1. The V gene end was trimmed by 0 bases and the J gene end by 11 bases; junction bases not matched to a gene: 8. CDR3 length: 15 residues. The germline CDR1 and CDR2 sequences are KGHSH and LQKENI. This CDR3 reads CASSPPQGQGLQQFF. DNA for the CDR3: TGTGCCAGCTCACCACCACAGGGACAGGGTTTGCAGCAGTTCTTC.

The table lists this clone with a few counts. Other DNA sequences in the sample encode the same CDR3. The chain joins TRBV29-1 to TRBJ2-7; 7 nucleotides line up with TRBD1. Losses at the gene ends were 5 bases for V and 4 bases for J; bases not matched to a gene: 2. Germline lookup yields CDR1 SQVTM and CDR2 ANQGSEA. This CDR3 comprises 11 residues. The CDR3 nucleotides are TGCAGCGTTAGCAGGGGGTACGAGCAGTACTTC. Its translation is CSVSRGYEQYF.

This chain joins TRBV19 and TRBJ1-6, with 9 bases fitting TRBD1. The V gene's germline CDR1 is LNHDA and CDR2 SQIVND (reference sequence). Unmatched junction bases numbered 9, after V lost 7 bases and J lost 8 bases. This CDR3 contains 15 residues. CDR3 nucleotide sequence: TGTGCCAGTAATCCCGGGACAGGGTCGGATTCACCCCTCCACTTT. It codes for CASNPGTGSDSPLHF.

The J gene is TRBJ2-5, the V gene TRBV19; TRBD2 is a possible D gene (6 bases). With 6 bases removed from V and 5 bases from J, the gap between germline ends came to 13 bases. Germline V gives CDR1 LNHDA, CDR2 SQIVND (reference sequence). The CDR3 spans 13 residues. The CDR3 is CASRPVGRETQYF. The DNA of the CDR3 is TGTGCCAGTAGGCCCGTTGGGAGGGAGACCCAGTACTTC. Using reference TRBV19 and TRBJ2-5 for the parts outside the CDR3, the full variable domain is DGGITQSPKYLFRKEGQNVTLSCEQNLNHDAMYWYRQDPGQGLRLIYYSQIVNDFQKGDIAEGYSVSREKKESFPLTVTSAQKNPTAFYLCASRPVGRETQYFGPGTRLLVL.

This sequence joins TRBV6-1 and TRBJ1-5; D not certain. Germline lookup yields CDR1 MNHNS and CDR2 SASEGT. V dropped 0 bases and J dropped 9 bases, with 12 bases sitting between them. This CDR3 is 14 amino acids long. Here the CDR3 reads CASSEAGRERPQHF. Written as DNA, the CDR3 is TGTGCCAGCAGTGAAGCGGGGAGGGAGCGGCCCCAGCATTTT.

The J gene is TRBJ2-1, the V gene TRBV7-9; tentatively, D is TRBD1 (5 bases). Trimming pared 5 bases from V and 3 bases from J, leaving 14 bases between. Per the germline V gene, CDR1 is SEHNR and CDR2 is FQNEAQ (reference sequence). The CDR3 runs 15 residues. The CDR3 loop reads CASSQQARVYNEQFF. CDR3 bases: TGTGCCAGCAGCCAACAGGCTAGGGTCTACAATGAGCAGTTCTTC.

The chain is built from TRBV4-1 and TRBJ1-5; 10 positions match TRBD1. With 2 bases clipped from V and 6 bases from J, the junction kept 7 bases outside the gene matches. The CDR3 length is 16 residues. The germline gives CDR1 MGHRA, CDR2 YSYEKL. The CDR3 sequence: CASSQRGGTGAQPQHF. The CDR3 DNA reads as TGCGCCAGCAGCCAAAGGGGTGGGACAGGGGCTCAGCCCCAGCATTTT.

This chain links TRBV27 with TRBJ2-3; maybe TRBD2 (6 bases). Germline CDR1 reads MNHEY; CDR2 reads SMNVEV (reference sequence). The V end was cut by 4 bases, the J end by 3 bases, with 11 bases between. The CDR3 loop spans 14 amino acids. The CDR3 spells CASSSKAGTDTQYF. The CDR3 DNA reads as TGTGCCAGCAGTTCCAAGGCGGGGACAGATACGCAGTATTTT.

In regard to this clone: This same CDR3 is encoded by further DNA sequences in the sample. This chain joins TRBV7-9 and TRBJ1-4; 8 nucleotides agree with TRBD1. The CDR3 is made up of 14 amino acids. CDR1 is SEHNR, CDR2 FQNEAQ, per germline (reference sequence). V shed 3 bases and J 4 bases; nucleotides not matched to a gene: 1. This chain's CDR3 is CASSLGQDNEKLFF. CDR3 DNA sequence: TGTGCCAGCAGCTTGGGACAGGATAATGAAAAACTGTTTTTT.

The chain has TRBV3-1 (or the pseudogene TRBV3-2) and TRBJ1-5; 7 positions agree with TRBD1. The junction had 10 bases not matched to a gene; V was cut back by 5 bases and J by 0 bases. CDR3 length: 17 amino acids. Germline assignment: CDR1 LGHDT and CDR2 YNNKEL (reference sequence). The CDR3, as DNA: TGTGCCAGCAGCTCCCGGGACAGCCTCTATAGCAATCAGCCCCAGCATTTT. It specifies CASSSRDSLYSNQPQHF.

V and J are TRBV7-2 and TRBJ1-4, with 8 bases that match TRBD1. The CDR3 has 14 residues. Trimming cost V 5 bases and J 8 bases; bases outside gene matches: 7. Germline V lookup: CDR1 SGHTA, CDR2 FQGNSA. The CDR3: CASSPQGVGEKLFF. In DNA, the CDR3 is TGTGCCAGCAGCCCACAGGGGGTAGGCGAAAAACTGTTTTTT. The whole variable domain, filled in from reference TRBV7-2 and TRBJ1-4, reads GAGVSQSPSNKVTEKGKDVELRCDPISGHTALYWYRQSLGQGLEFLIYFQGNSAPDKSGLPSDRFSAERTGGSVSTLTIQRTQQEDSAVYLCASSPQGVGEKLFFGSGTQLSVL.

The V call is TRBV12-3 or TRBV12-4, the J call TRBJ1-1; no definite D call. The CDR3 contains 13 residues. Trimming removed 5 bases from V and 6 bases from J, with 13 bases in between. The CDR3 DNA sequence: TGTGCCAGCAGTCGGCCTTATAGCGCTGAAGCTTTCTTT. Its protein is CASSRPYSAEAFF.

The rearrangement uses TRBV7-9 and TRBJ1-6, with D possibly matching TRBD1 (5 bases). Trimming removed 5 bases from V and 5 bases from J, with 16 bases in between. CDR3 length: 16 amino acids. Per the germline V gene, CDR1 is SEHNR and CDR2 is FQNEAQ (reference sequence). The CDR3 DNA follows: TGTGCCAGCAGCCCTTTCGGGTGGGGGGATAATTCACCCCTCCACTTT. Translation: CASSPFGWGDNSPLHF.

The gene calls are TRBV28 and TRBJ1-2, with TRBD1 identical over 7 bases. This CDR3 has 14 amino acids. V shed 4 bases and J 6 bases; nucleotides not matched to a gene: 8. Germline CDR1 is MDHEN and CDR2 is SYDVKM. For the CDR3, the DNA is TGTGCCAGCAGTTCCCCAGGGGGTTTGGATGGCTACACCTTC. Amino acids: CASSSPGGLDGYTF.

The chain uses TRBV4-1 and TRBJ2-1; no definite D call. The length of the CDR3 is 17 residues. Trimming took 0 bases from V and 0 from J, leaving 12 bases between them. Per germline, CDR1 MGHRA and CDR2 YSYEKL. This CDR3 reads CASSQDSNQHSYNEQFF. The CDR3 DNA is TGCGCCAGCAGCCAAGACTCGAACCAACACTCCTACAATGAGCAGTTCTTC.

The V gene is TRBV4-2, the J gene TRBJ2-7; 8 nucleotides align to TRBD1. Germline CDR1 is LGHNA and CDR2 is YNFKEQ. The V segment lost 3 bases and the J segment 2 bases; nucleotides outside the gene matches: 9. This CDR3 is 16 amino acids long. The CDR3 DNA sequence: TGTGCCAGCAGCCAGGTACAGGGGGAGCTCCCCTACGAGCAGTACTTC. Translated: CASSQVQGELPYEQYF.

The chain's CDR3 is CASSVEFDRNTEAFF. DNA of the CDR3: TGTGCCAGCAGCGTAGAGTTTGACAGGAACACTGAAGCTTTCTTT. The chain carries TRBV9 and TRBJ1-1, with D possibly being TRBD1 (5 bases). Germline V gene data show CDR1 as SGDLS and CDR2 as YYNGEE. With 0 bases removed from V and 1 base from J, the gap between germline ends came to 10 bases. This CDR3 contains 15 residues.

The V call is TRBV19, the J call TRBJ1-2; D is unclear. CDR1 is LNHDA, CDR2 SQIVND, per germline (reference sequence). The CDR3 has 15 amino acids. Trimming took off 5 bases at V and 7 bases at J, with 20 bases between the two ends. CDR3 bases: TGTGCCAGTAGTCCAACGTATCAGCCAGACTCTGGCTACACCTTC. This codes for CASSPTYQPDSGYTF.

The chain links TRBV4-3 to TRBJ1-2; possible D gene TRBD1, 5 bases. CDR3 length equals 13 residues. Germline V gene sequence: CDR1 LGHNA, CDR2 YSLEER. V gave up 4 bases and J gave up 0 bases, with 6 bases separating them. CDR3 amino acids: CASSPTANYGYTF. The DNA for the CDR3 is TGCGCCAGCAGCCCGACAGCTAACTATGGCTACACCTTC.

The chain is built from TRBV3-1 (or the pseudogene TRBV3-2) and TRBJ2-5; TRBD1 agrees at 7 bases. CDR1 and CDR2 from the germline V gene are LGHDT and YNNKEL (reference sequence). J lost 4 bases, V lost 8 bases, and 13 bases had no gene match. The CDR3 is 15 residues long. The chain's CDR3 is CASHNRGPGPETQYF. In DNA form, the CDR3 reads TGTGCCAGCCACAATAGGGGGCCCGGGCCAGAGACCCAGTACTTC.

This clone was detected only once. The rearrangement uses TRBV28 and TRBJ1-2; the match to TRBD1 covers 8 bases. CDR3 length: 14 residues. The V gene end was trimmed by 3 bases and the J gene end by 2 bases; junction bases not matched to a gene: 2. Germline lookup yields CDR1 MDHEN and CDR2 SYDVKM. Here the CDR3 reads CASSLDRDNYGYTF. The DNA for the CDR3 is TGTGCCAGCAGTTTGGACAGGGACAACTATGGCTACACCTTC.

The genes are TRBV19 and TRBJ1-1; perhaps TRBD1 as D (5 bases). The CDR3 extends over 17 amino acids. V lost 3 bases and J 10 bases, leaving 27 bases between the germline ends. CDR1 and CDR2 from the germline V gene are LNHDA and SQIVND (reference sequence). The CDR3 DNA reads TGTGCCAGTAGTATGAGGAGCCTTCGGAAGGGTTCCGGGGGAGCTTTCTTT. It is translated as CASSMRSLRKGSGGAFF.

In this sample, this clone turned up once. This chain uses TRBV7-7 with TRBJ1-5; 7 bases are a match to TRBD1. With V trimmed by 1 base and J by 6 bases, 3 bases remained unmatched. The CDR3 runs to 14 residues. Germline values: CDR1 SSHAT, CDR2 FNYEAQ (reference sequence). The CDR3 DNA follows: TGTGCCAGCAGCTTAGGACAGGGACTTCAGCCCCAGCATTTT. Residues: CASSLGQGLQPQHF. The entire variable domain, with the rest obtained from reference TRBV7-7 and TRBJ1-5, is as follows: GAGVSQSPRYKVTKRGQDVTLRCDPISSHATLYWYQQALGQGPEFLTYFNYEAQPDKSGLPSDRFSAERPEGSISTLTIQRTEQRDSAMYRCASSLGQGLQPQHFGDGTRLSIL.

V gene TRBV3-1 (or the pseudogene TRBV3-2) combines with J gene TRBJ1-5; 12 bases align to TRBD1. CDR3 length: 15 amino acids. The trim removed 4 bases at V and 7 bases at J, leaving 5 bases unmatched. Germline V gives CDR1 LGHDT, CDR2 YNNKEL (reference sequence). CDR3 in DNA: TGTGCCAGCAGCCCTGGGACAGGGGGCGGACAGCCCCAGCATTTT. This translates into CASSPGTGGGQPQHF.

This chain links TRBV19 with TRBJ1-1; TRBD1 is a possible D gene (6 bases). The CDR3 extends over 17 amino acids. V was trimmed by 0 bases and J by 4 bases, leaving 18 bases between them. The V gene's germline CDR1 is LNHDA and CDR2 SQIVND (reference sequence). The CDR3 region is CASSIDLDSYMGTEAFF. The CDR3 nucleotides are TGTGCCAGTAGTATAGATTTGGACAGCTACATGGGCACTGAAGCTTTCTTT.

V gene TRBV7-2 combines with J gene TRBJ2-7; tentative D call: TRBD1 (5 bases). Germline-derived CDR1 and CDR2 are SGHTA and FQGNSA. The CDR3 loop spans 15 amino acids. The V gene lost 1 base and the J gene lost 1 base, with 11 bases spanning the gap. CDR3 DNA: TGTGCCAGCAGCTTAGTTTTCGACAGATCCTACGAGCAGTACTTC. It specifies CASSLVFDRSYEQYF. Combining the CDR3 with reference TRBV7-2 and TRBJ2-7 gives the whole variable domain GAGVSQSPSNKVTEKGKDVELRCDPISGHTALYWYRQSLGQGLEFLIYFQGNSAPDKSGLPSDRFSAERTGGSVSTLTIQRTQQEDSAVYLCASSLVFDRSYEQYFGPGTRLTVT.

CDR3 DNA: TGTGCCAGCAGGGAGGCGGCAGGGGGCGACTATGGCTACACCTTC. Encoded protein: CASREAAGGDYGYTF. The J gene is TRBJ1-2, the V gene TRBV7-9; 8 bases map to TRBD1. Germline loops: CDR1 SEHNR, CDR2 FQNEAQ (reference sequence). V lost 6 bases, J lost 3 bases, and 9 bases stayed unmatched. CDR3 length: 15 amino acids.

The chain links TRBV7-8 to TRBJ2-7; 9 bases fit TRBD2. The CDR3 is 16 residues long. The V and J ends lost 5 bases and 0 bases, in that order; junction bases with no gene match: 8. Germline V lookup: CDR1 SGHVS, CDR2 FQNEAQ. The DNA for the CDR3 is TGTGCCAGCAGCCCCTTAGCGGGGGTAAGCTCCTACGAGCAGTACTTC. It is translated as CASSPLAGVSSYEQYF. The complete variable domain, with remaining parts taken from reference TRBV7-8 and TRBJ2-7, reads GAGVSQSPRYKVAKRGQDVALRCDPISGHVSLFWYQQALGQGPEFLTYFQNEAQLDKSGLPSDRFFAERPEGSVSTLKIQRTQQEDSAVYLCASSPLAGVSSYEQYFGPGTRLTVT.

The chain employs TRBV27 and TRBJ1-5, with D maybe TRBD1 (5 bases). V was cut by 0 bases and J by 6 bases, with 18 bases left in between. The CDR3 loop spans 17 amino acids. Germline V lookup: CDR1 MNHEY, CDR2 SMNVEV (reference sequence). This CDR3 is CASSLSIEGPGGQPQHF. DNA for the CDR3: TGTGCCAGCAGTTTATCGATAGAGGGCCCGGGGGGTCAGCCCCAGCATTTT.